Following are 12 T cell receptor beta chains from one sample sequenced in a study of breast tumors, draining lymph nodes, adjacent tissues. TCRdb fed the multiplex PCR reads into MiXCR, producing one record per CDR3 protein. This sample has 200,000 to 300,000 distinct CDR3 sequences, with 30% found just once. Breast cancer patients provided tissue from their axillary draining lymph nodes. The specimen was axillary lymph node tissue. The receptor set was obtained from a female donor with breast cancer. Some clones in this sample may be carry-over from other donors' samples.

V usage is TRBV5-1 and J usage is TRBJ1-1; the D gene is possibly TRBD1 (5 bases). Germline CDR1 is SGHRS and CDR2 is YFSETQ. V lost 5 bases and J lost 0, with 14 bases in between. The CDR3 contains 15 residues. This CDR3 is CASRPQGGVNTEAFF. The DNA of the CDR3 is TGCGCCAGCAGGCCTCAGGGTGGGGTGAACACTGAAGCTTTCTTT.

In this sample, this clonotype turned up many times. The chain recombines TRBV20-1 with TRBJ1-2; D perhaps matches TRBD1 (5 bases). CDR1 is DFQATT and CDR2 is SNEGSKA in the germline V gene (reference sequence). CDR3 size: 13 residues. V was shortened by 5 bases and J by 2 bases, with 12 bases between the two germline ends. This chain's CDR3 is CSAPSRGNYGYTF. In DNA form, the CDR3 reads TGCAGTGCTCCCTCCCGGGGGAACTATGGCTACACCTTC.

This clonotype was observed a handful of times. It may be a read error: a sequence one base away is much more abundant. The CDR3 DNA is TGTGCCAGCAGTCAACAGCTGGGCGATCAGCCCCAGCATTTT. Its translation is CASSQQLGDQPQHF. The V gene is TRBV6-4, the J gene TRBJ1-5; the D is unclear. Germline V CDR1 and CDR2: MRHNA, SNTAGT. Deletions cut 5 bases from V and 5 bases from J, with 13 bases between. The CDR3 extends over 14 amino acids.

This clonotype has a single count. Given a much more abundant clone one base away, this may be a read error. The CDR3 reads CASRAGYGYTF. Written as DNA, the CDR3 is TGTGCCAGTAGAGCAGGGTATGGCTACACCTTC. The V and J genes are TRBV6-1 and TRBJ1-2, with a possible D match to TRBD1 (5 bases). V was trimmed by 9 bases and J by 5 bases, leaving 10 bases between them. From germline, CDR1 is MNHNS and CDR2 SASEGT. The CDR3 has 11 amino acids.

This clonotype came up many times. The genes are TRBV4-3 and TRBJ2-2; D perhaps matches TRBD1 (5 bases). Germline lookup yields CDR1 LGHNA and CDR2 YSLEER. The CDR3 runs 14 residues. Trimming removed 3 bases at V and 7 bases at J, with 12 bases between. The chain's CDR3 is CASSHDVQGGELFF. CDR3 in DNA: TGCGCCAGCAGCCATGATGTTCAGGGCGGGGAGCTGTTTTTT.

CDR3 nucleotides: TGTGCCACTAGCGGGATCACAGATACGCAGTATTTT. Translating gives CATSGITDTQYF. This rearrangement joins TRBV2 to TRBJ2-3; TRBD2 agrees at 9 bases. The CDR3 has 12 amino acids. The J segment lost 2 bases and the V segment lost 10 bases, leaving 1 base of the junction unmatched. Germline CDR1 is SNHLY and CDR2 is FYNNEI. The variable domain in full, with the rest retrieved from reference TRBV2 and TRBJ2-3, is EPEVTQTPSHQVTQMGQEVILRCVPISNHLYFYWYRQILGQKVEFLVSFYNNEISEKSEIFDDQFSVERPDGSNFTLKIRSTKLEDSAMYFCATSGITDTQYFGPGTRLTVL.

The J gene is TRBJ2-7, the V gene TRBV20-1; a possible D gene is TRBD1 (5 bases). Germline loops: CDR1 DFQATT, CDR2 SNEGSKA (reference sequence). The CDR3 covers 16 residues. V lost 0 bases, J lost 3 bases, and 18 bases lay in between. The CDR3 DNA reads as TGCAGTGCTAGAGATCTGATGGGGCAGAGTCTCTACGAGCAGTACTTC. Translation gives CSARDLMGQSLYEQYF.

In regard to this clonotype: With a much larger clone just one base away, this may be a read error. DNA of the CDR3: TGTGCCAGCAGCAGACGCGGACTAGCGGGAGTGAAGGAGGCCCAGTACTTC. It translates to CASSRRGLAGVKEAQYF. The chain employs TRBV7-9 and TRBJ2-5; 13 bases fit TRBD2. The V and J ends lost 5 bases and 9 bases, in that order; junction bases with no gene match: 15. CDR3 size: 17 residues. Germline CDR1 is SEHNR and CDR2 is FQNEAQ (reference sequence). Full variable domain (rest looked up from reference TRBV7-9 and TRBJ2-5): DTGVSQNPRHKITKRGQNVTFRCDPISEHNRLYWYRQTLGQGPEFLTYFQNEAQLEKSRLLSDRFSAERPKGSFSTLEIQRTEQGDSAMYLCASSRRGLAGVKEAQYFGPGTRLLVL.

The count of this clonotype is one. The junction does not match germline at one end; this may be a read error. The V call is TRBV29-1, the J call TRBJ2-3, with D maybe TRBD2 (5 bases). The CDR3 consists of 13 residues. CDR1 and CDR2 from the germline V gene are SQVTM and ANQGSEA. DNA of the CDR3: TGCAGCGTTGGTGGCGGGTTCACTGATACGCGGTATTTT. Protein product: CSVGGGFTDTRYF.

Ten or more counts support this clonotype. The DNA for the CDR3 is TGTGCCAGCAGCTTAGTGGCGGGAGGGCCAACTGAGACCCAGTACTTC. Residues: CASSLVAGGPTETQYF. The genes are TRBV7-6 and TRBJ2-5, with TRBD2 identical over 9 bases. Germline loops: CDR1 SGHVS, CDR2 FNYEAQ. V gave up 1 base and J gave up 5 bases; unmatched junction bases: 8. The CDR3 has 16 residues.

This clonotype was observed at least ten times. The V and J genes are TRBV5-8 and TRBJ1-2; D is uncertain. V was cut by 0 bases and J by 2 bases, with 8 bases left in between. CDR3 length: 14 amino acids. From germline, CDR1 is SGHTS and CDR2 YDEGEE. The chain's CDR3 is CASSLDASNYGYTF. The DNA of the CDR3 is TGTGCCAGCAGCTTGGATGCATCGAACTATGGCTACACCTTC.

There are many counts of this clonotype. The chain is built from TRBV24-1 and TRBJ2-3, with 7 nucleotides matching TRBD1. The trim removed 4 bases at V and 2 bases at J, leaving 8 bases unmatched. CDR1 is KGHDR and CDR2 is SFDVKD in the germline V gene. CDR3 length equals 16 residues. The CDR3 coding sequence is TGTGCCACCAGTGACCCCGGGACAGCTTACACAGATACGCAGTATTTT. Translating gives CATSDPGTAYTDTQYF.